This T cell receptor (beta chain) was documented in a study of T cells in localized non-small cell lung cancer. Trimming removed 2 bases at V and 6 bases at J, with 11 bases between. Germline CDR1 SGHTS, CDR2 YDEGEE. The CDR3 is 13 amino acids. Sequenced by immunoSEQ multiplex PCR; TCRdb stores in-frame clones only, minus some. The sample lists around 70,000 clones; 70% to 85% were seen once. Notes on the study in general: Clonality peaked in uninvolved adjacent lung rather than tumor. There were a median roughly 60 of the top 100 tumor clones appearing in adjacent lung. Tumor samples were not multi-region, leaving intratumor heterogeneity unexcluded. Greater T cell density in blood accompanied longer overall survival.

This clone was observed a single time. Its antigen is not known. This specimen consisted of peripheral blood, obtained before any cancer treatment. The chain is built from TRBV5-8 and TRBJ1-1, with D perhaps matching TRBD1 (6 bases). This sequence originates from a female donor aged 60 or older with stage I lung adenocarcinoma. DNA of the CDR3: TGTGCCAGCAGCTTTTTCAGGGGCCCTGAAGCTTTCTTT. Its protein is CASSFFRGPEAFF. The full variable domain, in which reference TRBV5-8 and TRBJ1-1 provide the parts outside the CDR3, is EAGVTQSPTHLIKTRGQQATLRCSPISGHTSVYWYQQALGLGLQFLLWYDEGEERNRGNFPPRFSGRQFPNYSSELNVNALELEDSALYLCASSFFRGPEAFFGQGTRLTVV.